Detailed here is one T cell receptor beta chain. This clone showed up just a few times. Its antigen remains undetermined. No per-base quality is available; no much larger clone lies one base away. The immunoSEQ Assay, a bias-controlled multiplex PCR, was used to amplify TCRbeta CDR3 regions from genomic DNA. In the paper's pipeline: The number of nucleated cells in each sample was estimated from the amplification of reference gene primers within the assay. Sequence reads were collapsed and filtered to measure the absolute abundance of every unique TCRbeta CDR3 rearrangement. For each sample, productive Simpson clonality was calculated as the square root of Simpson's diversity index over productive rearrangements. The table comes from immuneACCESS by way of TCRdb, which keeps in-frame sequences with V and J called. Part of the clones is missing from these tables; in studies checked, under half for an unresolved V gene and the rest for unknown reasons. From that table come the V and J calls and clone size; the DNA was used to work out D and trimming. This sample comprises 200,000 to 250,000 clones, 65% to 90% of them detected only once. The ten largest make up roughly 5.3% of the sample.

In Seattle, one collaborating source enrolled patients while the infection was active and tracked those patients longitudinally over the course of disease. The collaborating institutions used their own protocols to collect whole blood in K2EDTA tubes. For TCRbeta analysis, collaborators shipped samples as frozen whole blood, isolated PBMCs, or DNA extracted from either of those sample types. The germline V end is reduced by 10 bases and the J end by 2 bases; junction bases left unmatched: 5. The CDR3 spans 13 residues, from the cysteine through the phenylalanine. The retained sequence is limited to the CDR3, 39 bases, with the frame set at the first base. The germline V gene (reference sequence) specifies MNHEY as CDR1 and SMNVEV as CDR2. The sample comes from a study of blood T cell repertoires in COVID-19 (TCRdb year 2020). Concerning the study at large: Samples covering the acute and convalescent phases of COVID-19 were provided by collaborators in the United States, Italy and Spain. A de-identified subject ID, COVID-19 status, age in years and sex were almost always included in the sample metadata. Samples came from the ongoing ImmuneRACE study (first 160 participants) plus 1,254 subjects from 6 global collaborators. The material from the prospective study consisted of cDNA or gDNA derived from T cells, B-cell-depleted T cells, or PBMCs. Where available, HLA class I and class II types were obtained from metadata supplied by the sample provider rather than from assay-based typing. A freely available public database, intended as a resource for researchers studying the immune response to SARS-CoV-2, is where the repertoires were released. Deeply sampled blood TCRbeta repertoires from subjects exposed to, actively infected with, or recovered from COVID-19 were included in the dataset. Results the study describes overall, beyond this receptor: The quantity of clinical and demographic metadata differed by source and by participant and was supplied without curation.

The sample comprised peripheral blood. This clonotype originated in a man aged 45-65 years with COVID-19, enrolled during active disease. The chain is made from TRBV27 and TRBJ2-7; 10 of the junction bases match TRBD2. The CDR3 reads as follows: CANQRGGPYEQYF. At the DNA level, the sequence is TGTGCCAACCAGCGGGGGGGCCCCTACGAGCAGTACTTC.